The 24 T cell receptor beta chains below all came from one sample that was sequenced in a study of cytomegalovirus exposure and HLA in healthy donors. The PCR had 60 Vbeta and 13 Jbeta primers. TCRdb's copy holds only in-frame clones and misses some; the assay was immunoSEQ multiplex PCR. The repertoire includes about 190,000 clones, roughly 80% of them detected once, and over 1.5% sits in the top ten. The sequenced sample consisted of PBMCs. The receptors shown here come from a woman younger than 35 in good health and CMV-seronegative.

CDR3 DNA sequence: TGCGCCAGCAGCCGCACTACAGGGATGAACACTGAAGCTTTCTTT. This translates into CASSRTTGMNTEAFF. This sequence joins TRBV4-1 and TRBJ1-1; possibly TRBD1 for D (6 bases). CDR1 MGHRA and CDR2 YSYEKL come from the germline V gene. Trimming shortened V by 4 bases and J by 0 bases, and 12 bases separated the two germline ends. The CDR3 covers 15 residues.

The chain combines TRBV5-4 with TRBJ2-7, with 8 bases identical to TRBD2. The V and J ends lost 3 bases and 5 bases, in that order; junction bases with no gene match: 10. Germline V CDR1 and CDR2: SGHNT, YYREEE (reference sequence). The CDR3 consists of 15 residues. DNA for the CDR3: TGTGCCAGCAGCTCCGGGCGGCGGGAGGCCGACGAGCAGTACTTC. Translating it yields CASSSGRREADEQYF.

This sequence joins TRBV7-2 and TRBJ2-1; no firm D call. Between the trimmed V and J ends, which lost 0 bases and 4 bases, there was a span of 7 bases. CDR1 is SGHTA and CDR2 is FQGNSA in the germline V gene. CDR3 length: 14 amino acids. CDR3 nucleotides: TGTGCCAGCAGCTTAGCCCGCGATTACAATGAGCAGTTCTTC. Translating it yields CASSLARDYNEQFF.

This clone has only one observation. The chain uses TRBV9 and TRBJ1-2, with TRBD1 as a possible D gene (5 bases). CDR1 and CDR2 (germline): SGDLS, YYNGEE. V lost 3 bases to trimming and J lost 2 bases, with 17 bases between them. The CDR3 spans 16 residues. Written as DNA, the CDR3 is TGTGCCAGCAGCGCTAAAAGGCGGGGCCGGAACTATGGCTACACCTTC. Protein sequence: CASSAKRRGRNYGYTF. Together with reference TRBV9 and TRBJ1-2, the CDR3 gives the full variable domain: DSGVTQTPKHLITATGQRVTLRCSPRSGDLSVYWYQQSLDQGLQFLIQYYNGEERAKGNILERFSAQQFPDLHSELNLSSLELGDSALYFCASSAKRRGRNYGYTFGSGTRLTVV.

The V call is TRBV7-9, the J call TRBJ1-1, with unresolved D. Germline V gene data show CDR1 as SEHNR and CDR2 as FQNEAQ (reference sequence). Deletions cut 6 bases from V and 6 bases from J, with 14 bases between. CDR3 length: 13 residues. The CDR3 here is CASRIWTYPEAFF. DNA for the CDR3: TGTGCCAGCAGGATTTGGACTTATCCTGAAGCTTTCTTT.

The CDR3 reads CSGGKIGRYSEQFF. CDR3 coding DNA: TGCAGCGGGGGGAAGATCGGGAGGTATAGTGAGCAGTTCTTC. This chain joins TRBV29-1 and TRBJ2-1; 7 positions match TRBD2. The germline V gene has CDR1 SQVTM and CDR2 ANQGSEA. J gave up 9 bases and V 7 bases, and 15 bases lay outside the gene matches. This CDR3 contains 14 residues.

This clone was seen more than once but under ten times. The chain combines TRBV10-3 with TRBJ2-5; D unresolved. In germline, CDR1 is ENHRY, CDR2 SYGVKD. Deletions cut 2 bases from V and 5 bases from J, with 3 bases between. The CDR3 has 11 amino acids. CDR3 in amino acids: CAISEHETQYF. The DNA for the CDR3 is TGTGCCATCAGTGAGCATGAGACCCAGTACTTC.

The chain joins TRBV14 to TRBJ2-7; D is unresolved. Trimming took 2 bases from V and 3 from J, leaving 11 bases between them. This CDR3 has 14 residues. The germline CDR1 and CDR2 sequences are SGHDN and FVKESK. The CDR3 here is CASSQHLTNYEQYF. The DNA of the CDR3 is TGTGCCAGCAGCCAACACCTCACAAACTACGAGCAGTACTTC.

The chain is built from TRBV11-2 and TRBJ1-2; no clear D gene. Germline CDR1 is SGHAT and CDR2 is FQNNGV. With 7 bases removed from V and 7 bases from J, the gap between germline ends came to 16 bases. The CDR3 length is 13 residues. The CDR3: CASTLLPGSGYTF. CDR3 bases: TGTGCCAGCACCCTTCTGCCGGGAAGTGGCTACACCTTC.

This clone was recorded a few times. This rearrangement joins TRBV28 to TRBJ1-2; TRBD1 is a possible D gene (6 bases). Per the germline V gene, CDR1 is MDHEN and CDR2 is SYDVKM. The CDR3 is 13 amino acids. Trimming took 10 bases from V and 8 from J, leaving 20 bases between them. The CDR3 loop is CATGQRGDRGYTF. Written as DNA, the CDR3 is TGTGCCACCGGACAGCGGGGGGATCGCGGCTACACCTTC.

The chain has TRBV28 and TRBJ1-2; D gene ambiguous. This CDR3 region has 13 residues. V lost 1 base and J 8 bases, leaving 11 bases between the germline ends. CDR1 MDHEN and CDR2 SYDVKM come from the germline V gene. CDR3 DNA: TGTGCCAGCAGTTTATTGGCAGGCCTGGGCTACACCTTC. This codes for CASSLLAGLGYTF.

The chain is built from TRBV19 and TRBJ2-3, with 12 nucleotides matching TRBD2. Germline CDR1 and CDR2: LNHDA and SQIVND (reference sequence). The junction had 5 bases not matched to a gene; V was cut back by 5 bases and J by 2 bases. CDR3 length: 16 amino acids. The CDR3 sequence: CASSALAGGFTDTQYF. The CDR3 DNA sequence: TGTGCCAGTAGTGCACTAGCGGGAGGTTTCACAGATACGCAGTATTTT.

The CDR3: CSARWGTEAFF. In DNA, the CDR3 is TGCAGTGCTAGATGGGGGACAGAAGCTTTCTTT. This rearrangement joins TRBV20-1 to TRBJ1-1; D may be TRBD1 (6 bases). The CDR3 sequence is 11 residues long. Germline CDR1 and CDR2: DFQATT and SNEGSKA (reference sequence). Trimming pared 2 bases from V and 8 bases from J, leaving 9 bases between.

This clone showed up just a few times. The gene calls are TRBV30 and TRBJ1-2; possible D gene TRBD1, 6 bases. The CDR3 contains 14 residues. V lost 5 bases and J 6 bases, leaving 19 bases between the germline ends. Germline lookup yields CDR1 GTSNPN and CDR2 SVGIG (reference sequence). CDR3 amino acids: CAWAEGRGLDGYTF. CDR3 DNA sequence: TGTGCCTGGGCAGAGGGCAGGGGCTTGGATGGCTACACCTTC.

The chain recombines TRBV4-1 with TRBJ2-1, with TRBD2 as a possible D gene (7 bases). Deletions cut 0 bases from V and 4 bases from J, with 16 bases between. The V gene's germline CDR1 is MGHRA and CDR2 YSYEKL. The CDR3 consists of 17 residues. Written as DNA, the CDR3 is TGCGCCAGCAGCCAAGAGAACGGGGGGCAAGGGTACAATGAGCAGTTCTTC. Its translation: CASSQENGGQGYNEQFF.

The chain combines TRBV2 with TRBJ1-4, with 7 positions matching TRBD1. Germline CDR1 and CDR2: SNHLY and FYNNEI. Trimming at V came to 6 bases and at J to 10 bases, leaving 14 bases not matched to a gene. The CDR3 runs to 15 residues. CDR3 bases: TGTGCCAGCAGGGTGACAGGGCTGGAATTAGGAAAACTGTTTTTT. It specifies CASRVTGLELGKLFF. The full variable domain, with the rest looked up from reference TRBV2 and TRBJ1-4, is EPEVTQTPSHQVTQMGQEVILRCVPISNHLYFYWYRQILGQKVEFLVSFYNNEISEKSEIFDDQFSVERPDGSNFTLKIRSTKLEDSAMYFCASRVTGLELGKLFFGSGTQLSVL.

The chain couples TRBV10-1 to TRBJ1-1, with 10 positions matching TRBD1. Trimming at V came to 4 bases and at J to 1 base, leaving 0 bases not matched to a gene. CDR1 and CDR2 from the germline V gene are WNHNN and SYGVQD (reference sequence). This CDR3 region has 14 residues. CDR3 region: CASSGDRGNTEAFF. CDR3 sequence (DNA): TGCGCCAGCAGTGGGGACAGGGGGAACACTGAAGCTTTCTTT.

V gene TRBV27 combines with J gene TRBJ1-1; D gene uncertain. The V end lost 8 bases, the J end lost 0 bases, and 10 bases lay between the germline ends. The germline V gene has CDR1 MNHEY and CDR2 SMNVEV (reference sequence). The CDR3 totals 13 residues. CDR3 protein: CASVGNLNTEAFF. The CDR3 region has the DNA TGTGCCAGCGTCGGGAACCTGAACACTGAAGCTTTCTTT.

CDR3 region: CASTQTLSGYGYTF. CDR3 in DNA: TGTGCCAGCACCCAGACTTTATCAGGGTATGGCTACACCTTC. The rearrangement uses TRBV6-5 and TRBJ1-2; D possibly corresponds to TRBD1 (5 bases). Germline loops: CDR1 MNHEY, CDR2 SVGAGI. V shed 7 bases and J shed 5 bases, with 17 bases lying between them. This CDR3 comprises 14 residues.

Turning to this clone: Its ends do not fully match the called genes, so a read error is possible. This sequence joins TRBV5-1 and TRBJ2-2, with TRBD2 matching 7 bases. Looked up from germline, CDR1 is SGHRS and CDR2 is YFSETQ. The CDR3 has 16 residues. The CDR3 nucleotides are TGCGCCAGCAGCCCCCAGGCTAGCGGAAACACCGGGGAGCTGCTTTTT. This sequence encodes CASSPQASGNTGELLF. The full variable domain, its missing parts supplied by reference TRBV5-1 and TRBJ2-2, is KAGVTQTPRYLIKTRGQQVTLSCSPISGHRSVSWYQQTPGQGLQFLFEYFSETQRNKGNFPGRFSGRQFSNSRSEMNVSTLELGDSALYLCASSPQASGNTGELLFGEGSRLTVL.

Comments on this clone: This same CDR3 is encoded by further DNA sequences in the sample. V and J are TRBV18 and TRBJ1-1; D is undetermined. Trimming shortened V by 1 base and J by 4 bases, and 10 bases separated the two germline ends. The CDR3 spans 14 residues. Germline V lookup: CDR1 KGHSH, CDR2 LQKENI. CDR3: CASSPREGGTEAFF. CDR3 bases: TGTGCCAGCTCACCACGGGAGGGAGGCACTGAAGCTTTCTTT. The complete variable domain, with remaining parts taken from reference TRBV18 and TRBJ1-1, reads NAGVMQNPRHLVRRRGQEARLRCSPMKGHSHVYWYRQLPEEGLKFMVYLQKENIIDESGMPKERFSAEFPKEGPSILRIQQVVRGDSAAYFCASSPREGGTEAFFGQGTRLTVV.

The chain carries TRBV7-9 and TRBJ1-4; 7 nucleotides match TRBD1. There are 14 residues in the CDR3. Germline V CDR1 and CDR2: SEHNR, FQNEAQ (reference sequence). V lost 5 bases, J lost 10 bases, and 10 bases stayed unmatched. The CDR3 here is CASSPDRQGPKLFF. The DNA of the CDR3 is TGTGCCAGCAGCCCGGATCGACAGGGCCCAAAACTGTTTTTT.

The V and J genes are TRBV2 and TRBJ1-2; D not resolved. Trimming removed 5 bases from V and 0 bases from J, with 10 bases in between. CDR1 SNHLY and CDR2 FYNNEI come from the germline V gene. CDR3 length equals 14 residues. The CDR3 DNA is TGTGCCAGCAGTTCAGACTTAGCTAACTATGGCTACACCTTC. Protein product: CASSSDLANYGYTF. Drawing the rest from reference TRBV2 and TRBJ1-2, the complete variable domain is EPEVTQTPSHQVTQMGQEVILRCVPISNHLYFYWYRQILGQKVEFLVSFYNNEISEKSEIFDDQFSVERPDGSNFTLKIRSTKLEDSAMYFCASSSDLANYGYTFGSGTRLTVV.

CDR3 protein: CASSLPQSLYGYTF. DNA of the CDR3: TGTGCCAGCAGCTTACCACAGAGCCTCTATGGCTACACCTTC. V gene TRBV7-9 combines with J gene TRBJ1-2; D is undetermined. This CDR3 is 14 amino acids long. Germline loops: CDR1 SEHNR, CDR2 FQNEAQ (reference sequence). The V end lost 2 bases, the J end lost 4 bases, and 11 bases lay between the germline ends.